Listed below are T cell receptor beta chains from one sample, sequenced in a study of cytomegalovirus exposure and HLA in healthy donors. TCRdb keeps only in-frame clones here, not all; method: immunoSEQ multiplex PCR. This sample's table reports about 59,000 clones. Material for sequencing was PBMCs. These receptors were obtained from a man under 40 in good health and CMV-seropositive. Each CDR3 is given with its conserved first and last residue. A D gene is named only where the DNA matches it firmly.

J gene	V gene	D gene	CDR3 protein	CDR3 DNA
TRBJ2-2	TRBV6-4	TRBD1	CASSERGHGELFF	TGTGCCAGCAGTGAAAGGGGGCACGGGGAGCTGTTTTTT
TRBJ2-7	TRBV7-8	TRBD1	CASSSIRDRGPYEQYF	TGTGCCAGCAGCTCGATCCGGGACAGGGGACCCTACGAGCAGTACTTC
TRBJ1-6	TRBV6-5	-	CASSYFAETNSPLHF	TGTGCCAGCAGTTACTTTGCAGAAACTAATTCACCCCTCCACTTT
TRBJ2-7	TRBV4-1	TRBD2	CASSLGLAGAYEQYF	TGCGCCAGCAGCCTGGGACTAGCGGGCGCCTACGAGCAGTACTTC
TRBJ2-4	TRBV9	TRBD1	CASSVAGGIQYF	TGTGCCAGCAGCGTAGCAGGGGGCATTCAGTACTTC
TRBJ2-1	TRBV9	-	CASSGRDFSSDNEQFF	TGTGCCAGCAGCGGACGGGACTTTAGCTCCGACAATGAGCAGTTCTTC
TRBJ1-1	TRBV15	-	CATSGRQANTEAFF	TGTGCCACCAGCGGACGACAGGCGAACACTGAAGCTTTCTTT
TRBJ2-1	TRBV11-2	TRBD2	CASNIKLGGLATNNEQFF	TGTGCCAGCAACATAAAGCTAGGCGGACTAGCGACCAACAATGAGCAGTTCTTC
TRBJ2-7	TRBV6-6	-	CASSILYHEQYF	TGTGCCAGCAGCATACTATACCACGAGCAGTACTTC
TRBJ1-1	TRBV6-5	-	CASSYSRGLEAFF	TGTGCCAGCAGTTACTCCAGAGGACTTGAAGCTTTCTTT
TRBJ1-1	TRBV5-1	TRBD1	CASSRTGTANTEDFF	TGCGCCAGCAGCCGAACCGGGACAGCGAACACTGAAGATTTCTTT
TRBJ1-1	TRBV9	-	CASSVPSGNTEAFF	TGTGCCAGCAGCGTTCCGAGTGGGAACACTGAAGCTTTCTTT
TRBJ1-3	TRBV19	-	CASISDSAGNNIYF	TGTGCCAGTATTTCAGACTCCGCTGGAAACAACATATATTTT
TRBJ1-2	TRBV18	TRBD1	CASRQGRYGYTF	TGTGCCAGCCGACAGGGCCGCTATGGCTACACCTTC
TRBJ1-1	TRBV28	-	CASSSGSSEAFF	TGTGCCAGCTCATCAGGATCGAGTGAAGCTTTCTTT
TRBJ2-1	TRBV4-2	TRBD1	CASSRPGQQSDNEQFF	TGTGCCAGCAGCCGCCCGGGACAGCAATCTGACAATGAGCAGTTCTTC
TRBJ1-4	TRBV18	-	CASSPMGREGEKLFF	TGTGCCAGCTCACCGATGGGCAGGGAAGGTGAAAAACTGTTTTTT
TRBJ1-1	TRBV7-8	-	CASSWGQGGAEAFF	TGTGCCAGCAGCTGGGGACAAGGGGGAGCTGAAGCTTTCTTT
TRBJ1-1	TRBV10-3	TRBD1	CAIRDRDRPEAFF	TGTGCCATCAGGGACAGGGATCGCCCCGAGGCTTTCTTT
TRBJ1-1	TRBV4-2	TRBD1	CASSQEGTGKATEAFF	TGTGCCAGCAGCCAAGAGGGGACAGGGAAGGCCACTGAAGCTTTCTTT
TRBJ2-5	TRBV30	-	CAGNPGDQENQYF	TGTGCCGGGAACCCGGGGGACCAAGAGAACCAGTACTTC
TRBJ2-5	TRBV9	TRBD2	CASSARLAGTQETQYF	TGTGCCAGCAGCGCCCGACTAGCGGGGACCCAAGAGACCCAGTACTTC
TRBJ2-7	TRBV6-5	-	CASSQGRVEQYF	TGTGCCAGCAGTCAGGGGAGGGTCGAGCAGTACTTC
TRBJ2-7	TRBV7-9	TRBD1	CASSVRQGSSYEQYF	TGTGCCAGCAGCGTCCGACAGGGCAGCTCCTACGAGCAGTACTTC
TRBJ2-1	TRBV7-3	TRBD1	CASSLIQGAANEQFF	TGTGCCAGCAGCTTAATCCAGGGGGCGGCCAATGAGCAGTTCTTC
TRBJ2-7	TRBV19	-	CASSMGGREQYF	TGTGCCAGTAGTATGGGGGGGCGCGAGCAGTACTTC
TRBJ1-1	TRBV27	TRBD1	CASSSKTGSKENTEAFF	TGTGCCAGCAGTTCAAAGACAGGGAGCAAGGAGAACACTGAAGCTTTCTTT